Below, 32 T cell receptor beta chains from the same sample are listed, as sequenced in a study of early T cells in non-severe SARS-CoV-2 infection. TCRdb analysed the 5' RACE reads with MiXCR anew, one entry per CDR3 protein. The sample yields around 99,000 distinct CDR3 sequences, roughly 10% seen once. Sequenced: whole blood. The origin of the receptors is an adult who was a healthcare worker with PCR-confirmed SARS-CoV-2 infection or an uninfected control (not recorded which).

This chain links TRBV10-3 with TRBJ2-5, with 8 bases lining up with TRBD2. Germline CDR1 and CDR2: ENHRY and SYGVKD. The CDR3 loop spans 14 amino acids. The V gene end was trimmed by 10 bases and the J gene end by 5 bases; junction bases not matched to a gene: 12. CDR3 DNA: TGTGCCACAACCGGGACTAGGGGTCCCGAGACCCAGTACTTC. Its translation is CATTGTRGPETQYF.

This clonotype came up many times. The J gene is TRBJ2-1, the V gene TRBV29-1; D gene uncertain. Trimming cost V 7 bases and J 4 bases, with 14 bases left between them. CDR3 length equals 13 residues. CDR1 is SQVTM, CDR2 ANQGSEA, per germline. The CDR3 region is CSGDNTEYNEQFF. The CDR3 DNA follows: TGCAGCGGAGACAACACCGAATACAATGAGCAGTTCTTC.

There are many counts of this clonotype. The V call is TRBV6-2 or TRBV6-3, the J call TRBJ2-2; no clear D gene. V lost 6 bases and J 1 base, leaving 3 bases between the germline ends. CDR1 is MNHEY and CDR2 is SVGEGT in the germline V gene. CDR3 size: 12 residues. CDR3 DNA: TGTGCCAGCAGCCGGAACACCGGGGAGCTGTTTTTT. Translating gives CASSRNTGELFF.

The chain uses TRBV6-5 and TRBJ2-1; D not certain. Germline V gene sequence: CDR1 MNHEY, CDR2 SVGAGI. The CDR3 totals 14 residues. With 2 bases removed from V and 3 bases from J, the gap between germline ends came to 8 bases. The CDR3 DNA reads as TGTGCCAGCAGTTACCGATGGGACTACAATGAGCAGTTCTTC. The encoded protein is CASSYRWDYNEQFF.

This clonotype was detected ten times or more. The J gene is TRBJ1-3, the V gene TRBV29-1; D remains ambiguous. CDR3 length: 14 residues. Trimming stripped 7 bases from V and 4 bases from J, with 17 bases between. Germline loops: CDR1 SQVTM, CDR2 ANQGSEA. CDR3 nucleotides: TGCAGCGCCCCTCCGGGCCCACTGGGAAACACCATATATTTT. Amino acid sequence: CSAPPGPLGNTIYF.

This clonotype showed up many times. This rearrangement joins TRBV5-1 to TRBJ2-3; possibly TRBD2 for D (6 bases). This CDR3 has 16 amino acids. V lost 4 bases to trimming and J lost 2 bases, with 17 bases between them. The germline V gene encodes CDR1 SGHRS and CDR2 YFSETQ. In DNA form, the CDR3 reads TGCGCCAGCAGCCAGGGACTCCAACCTCCCACAGATACGCAGTATTTT. Translation gives CASSQGLQPPTDTQYF. Complete variable domain (other parts from reference TRBV5-1 and TRBJ2-3): KAGVTQTPRYLIKTRGQQVTLSCSPISGHRSVSWYQQTPGQGLQFLFEYFSETQRNKGNFPGRFSGRQFSNSRSEMNVSTLELGDSALYLCASSQGLQPPTDTQYFGPGTRLTVL.

This clonotype was recorded many times. The V and J genes are TRBV6-6 and TRBJ1-5, with 11 positions matching TRBD1. Losses at the gene ends were 8 bases for V and 7 bases for J; bases not matched to a gene: 10. Germline-derived CDR1 and CDR2 are MNHNY and SVGAGI (reference sequence). This CDR3 contains 15 residues. The CDR3 nucleotides are TGTGCCAGCTCTGATGCGGGACAGGGGGGGCAGCCCCAGCATTTT. Translated: CASSDAGQGGQPQHF.

The table lists this clonotype with a few counts. The chain couples TRBV5-1 to TRBJ2-5; 8 bases align to TRBD1. V shed 4 bases, J shed 4 bases, and the junction held 6 bases outside the gene matches. Per the germline V gene, CDR1 is SGHRS and CDR2 is YFSETQ. This CDR3 is built from 14 residues. CDR3 residues: CASSVGQGGETQYF. The CDR3 DNA reads TGCGCCAGCAGCGTCGGACAGGGTGGAGAGACCCAGTACTTC.

This clonotype showed up just a few times. The chain employs TRBV27 and TRBJ2-5, with 12 bases fitting TRBD2. CDR1 and CDR2 from the germline V gene are MNHEY and SMNVEV (reference sequence). With V trimmed by 5 bases and J by 1 base, 11 bases remained unmatched. This CDR3 contains 18 residues. The CDR3 DNA sequence: TGTGCCAGCAGTCCTCGGACTAGCGGGACGTACTTCCAAGAGACCCAGTACTTC. It yields the protein CASSPRTSGTYFQETQYF.

This clonotype was detected ten times or more. J is TRBJ1-2 and V is TRBV28; TRBD1 matches at 8 bases. Trimming took 5 bases from V and 8 from J; bases not matched to a gene: 10. CDR3 length equals 14 residues. Germline V gives CDR1 MDHEN, CDR2 SYDVKM. As DNA, the CDR3 is TGTGCCAGCAGTCCAACAGGACAGGGTTACGGCTACACCTTC. It encodes CASSPTGQGYGYTF.

The chain has TRBV18 and TRBJ2-2, with a possible D match to TRBD2 (6 bases). Per the germline V gene, CDR1 is KGHSH and CDR2 is LQKENI. Trimming left V 5 bases short and J 1 base short, with 11 bases between. The CDR3 runs 15 residues. DNA for the CDR3: TGTGCCAGCTCATGGGTAGCGGAGAACACCGGGGAGCTGTTTTTT. Amino acid sequence: CASSWVAENTGELFF.

The chain employs TRBV5-1 and TRBJ2-7; a weak D match, TRBD1 (6 bases). Per germline, CDR1 SGHRS and CDR2 YFSETQ. Trimming removed 4 bases at V and 4 bases at J, with 15 bases between. The CDR3 extends over 14 amino acids. The CDR3 here is CASSPAPQGYEQYF. CDR3 DNA sequence: TGCGCCAGCAGCCCGGCCCCCCAGGGGTACGAGCAGTACTTC. The full variable domain, its missing parts supplied by reference TRBV5-1 and TRBJ2-7, is KAGVTQTPRYLIKTRGQQVTLSCSPISGHRSVSWYQQTPGQGLQFLFEYFSETQRNKGNFPGRFSGRQFSNSRSEMNVSTLELGDSALYLCASSPAPQGYEQYFGPGTRLTVT.

The chain links TRBV7-9 to TRBJ2-7; TRBD1 matches at 10 bases. Germline V gene data show CDR1 as SEHNR and CDR2 as FQNEAQ (reference sequence). V lost 1 base, J lost 6 bases, and 9 bases stayed unmatched. This CDR3 is 16 amino acids long. The DNA of the CDR3 is TGTGCCAGCAGCTTAGGAAGCCGGGACAGGGGAACCGAGCAGTACTTC. It translates to CASSLGSRDRGTEQYF. Variable domain in full (rest from reference TRBV7-9 and TRBJ2-7): DTGVSQNPRHKITKRGQNVTFRCDPISEHNRLYWYRQTLGQGPEFLTYFQNEAQLEKSRLLSDRFSAERPKGSFSTLEIQRTEQGDSAMYLCASSLGSRDRGTEQYFGPGTRLTVT.

The chain recombines TRBV7-8 with TRBJ1-2; D is unclear. This CDR3 spans 12 amino acids. V was pared by 5 bases and J by 7 bases, with 11 bases between. Germline lookup yields CDR1 SGHVS and CDR2 FQNEAQ. The CDR3 coding sequence is TGTGCCAGCAGCCCCCGGGGAGCTGGCTACACCTTC. Its protein product is CASSPRGAGYTF.

This clonotype was seen only a few times. This chain connects TRBV20-1 to TRBJ2-7; D is unclear. The CDR3 runs 12 residues. CDR1 and CDR2 (germline): DFQATT, SNEGSKA (reference sequence). Trimming removed 3 bases from V and 4 bases from J, with 10 bases in between. CDR3 sequence (DNA): TGCAGTGCTAGCCTTATGGGTTACGAGCAGTACTTC. This encodes CSASLMGYEQYF.

The rearrangement joins TRBV20-1 to TRBJ2-7; D is undetermined. There are 12 residues in the CDR3. V was cut by 6 bases and J by 5 bases, with 14 bases left in between. From germline, CDR1 is DFQATT and CDR2 SNEGSKA (reference sequence). CDR3 in amino acids: CSAKISAHEQYF. The CDR3 DNA reads as TGCAGTGCCAAGATCTCAGCGCACGAGCAGTACTTC.

This clonotype turned up a few times. The chain has TRBV7-2 and TRBJ2-5; D is tentatively TRBD1 or TRBD2 (6 bases each). The CDR3 runs to 17 residues. Germline CDR1 reads SGHTA; CDR2 reads FQGNSA. V lost 0 bases and J lost 4, with 18 bases in between. CDR3: CASSLAGSGGYRETQYF. The CDR3 DNA reads as TGTGCCAGCAGCTTAGCAGGTTCCGGGGGCTATAGAGAGACCCAGTACTTC.

This clonotype appeared a few times. The V call is TRBV7-2, the J call TRBJ2-7; 8 bases are a match to TRBD2. CDR3 size: 14 residues. V trimming: 1 base; J trimming: 5 bases; junction bases outside the gene matches: 4. Germline V gives CDR1 SGHTA, CDR2 FQGNSA. The CDR3 DNA sequence: TGTGCCAGCAGCTTAGGAGCGGGAGCTAACGAGCAGTACTTC. This sequence encodes CASSLGAGANEQYF.

This clonotype was found many times. The chain has TRBV19 and TRBJ1-5; D possibly corresponds to TRBD1 (5 bases). Germline CDR1 reads LNHDA; CDR2 reads SQIVND (reference sequence). CDR3 size: 12 residues. V dropped 7 bases and J dropped 9 bases, with 13 bases sitting between them. In nucleotides, the CDR3 is TGTGCCAGTACATCCGCGGGGGGGCCCCAGCATTTT. Translated, it gives CASTSAGGPQHF.

This clonotype was counted between two and nine times. V is TRBV7-2 and J is TRBJ1-2, with TRBD1 as a possible D gene (6 bases). This CDR3 has 14 residues. Germline CDR1 SGHTA, CDR2 FQGNSA. V was cut by 3 bases and J by 4 bases, with 12 bases left in between. This chain's CDR3 is CASSLNRAGYGYTF. CDR3 coding DNA: TGTGCCAGCAGCTTGAACAGGGCGGGCTATGGCTACACCTTC.

This clonotype was seen repeatedly, ten times or more. This chain joins TRBV2 and TRBJ2-3; 13 bases are shared with TRBD2. Unmatched junction bases numbered 7, after V lost 4 bases and J lost 6 bases. Germline CDR1 is SNHLY and CDR2 is FYNNEI. The CDR3 totals 16 residues. CDR3 loop: CASSVGLAGRGDTQYF. The CDR3 nucleotides read TGTGCCAGCAGTGTGGGACTAGCGGGACGGGGCGATACGCAGTATTTT.

The DNA of the CDR3 is TGTGCCAGCAGCCCCCTTCGGGCCTCCGCCTACGAGCAGTACTTC. Amino acid sequence: CASSPLRASAYEQYF. The chain links TRBV7-8 to TRBJ2-7; no definite D call. Deletions cut 5 bases from V and 2 bases from J, with 16 bases between. The germline gives CDR1 SGHVS, CDR2 FQNEAQ. CDR3 length: 15 residues. The full variable domain, rest sourced from reference TRBV7-8 and TRBJ2-7, is GAGVSQSPRYKVAKRGQDVALRCDPISGHVSLFWYQQALGQGPEFLTYFQNEAQLDKSGLPSDRFFAERPEGSVSTLKIQRTQQEDSAVYLCASSPLRASAYEQYFGPGTRLTVT.

This clonotype was observed a handful of times. This chain links TRBV19 with TRBJ2-2; tentatively, D is TRBD1 (5 bases). The germline V gene has CDR1 LNHDA and CDR2 SQIVND (reference sequence). CDR3 length: 16 amino acids. The ends were cut back, 3 bases at V and 3 bases at J, with 14 bases in the middle. CDR3 nucleotide sequence: TGTGCCAGTAGTATCCCCCTTGACAGCTACACCGGGGAGCTGTTTTTT. It encodes CASSIPLDSYTGELFF. The full variable domain, in which reference TRBV19 and TRBJ2-2 provide the parts outside the CDR3, is DGGITQSPKYLFRKEGQNVTLSCEQNLNHDAMYWYRQDPGQGLRLIYYSQIVNDFQKGDIAEGYSVSREKKESFPLTVTSAQKNPTAFYLCASSIPLDSYTGELFFGEGSRLTVL.

This clonotype was seen many times. This chain uses TRBV5-4 with TRBJ1-1; D gene uncertain. Trimming removed 2 bases at V and 0 bases at J, with 11 bases between. The CDR3 is made up of 15 amino acids. Germline values: CDR1 SGHNT, CDR2 YYREEE (reference sequence). The CDR3 nucleotides read TGTGCCAGCAGCTTCTCGGAGGGAATGAACACTGAAGCTTTCTTT. Protein sequence: CASSFSEGMNTEAFF.

The rearrangement links TRBV12-3 or TRBV12-4 to TRBJ2-5; weak D call: TRBD2 (6 bases). This CDR3 comprises 15 residues. V lost 5 bases and J lost 2, with 15 bases in between. CDR3 in amino acids: CASSQTGAEQETQYF. CDR3 nucleotides: TGTGCCAGCAGTCAAACGGGAGCGGAACAAGAGACCCAGTACTTC.

The table lists this clonotype with a few counts. V is TRBV5-4 and J is TRBJ2-7; no definite D call. The germline CDR1 and CDR2 sequences are SGHNT and YYREEE (reference sequence). There are 14 residues in the CDR3. Trimming took 3 bases from V and 6 from J, leaving 16 bases between them. This chain's CDR3 is CASSSPDGSIEQYF. CDR3 sequence (DNA): TGTGCCAGCAGCTCCCCAGACGGCAGTATCGAGCAGTACTTC.

The V gene is TRBV3-1, the J gene TRBJ1-1; no firm D call. The CDR3 runs to 13 residues. Germline V CDR1 and CDR2: LGHDT, YNNKEL (reference sequence). V dropped 3 bases and J dropped 6 bases, with 11 bases sitting between them. The DNA of the CDR3 is TGTGCCAGCAGCCATGGGAATAAGGCTGAAGCTTTCTTT. Translated, it gives CASSHGNKAEAFF.

This clonotype was seen only a few times. This chain connects TRBV27 to TRBJ1-2, with no clear D. The V and J ends lost 1 base and 2 bases respectively, with 11 bases between them. The CDR3 is 15 amino acids. The germline gives CDR1 MNHEY, CDR2 SMNVEV (reference sequence). CDR3 DNA sequence: TGTGCCAGCAGTTTATTCTCCTCGGGAAACTATGGCTACACCTTC. This codes for CASSLFSSGNYGYTF.

This clonotype was found a few times. This sequence joins TRBV2 and TRBJ1-5; D remains unclear. Germline V gives CDR1 SNHLY, CDR2 FYNNEI. The CDR3 contains 13 residues. With 8 bases removed from V and 2 bases from J, the gap between germline ends came to 10 bases. CDR3: CASGREGNQPQHF. In DNA, the CDR3 is TGTGCCAGCGGTAGGGAGGGCAATCAGCCCCAGCATTTT.

The chain couples TRBV6-5 to TRBJ1-4; possible D gene TRBD1, 5 bases. CDR3 size: 16 residues. Trimming took off 5 bases at V and 10 bases at J, with 23 bases between the two ends. Per germline, CDR1 MNHEY and CDR2 SVGAGI. In DNA, the CDR3 is TGTGCCAGCAGTCCAATCACCCGGGGGTTGGCTCGAAAACTGTTTTTT. Encoded protein: CASSPITRGLARKLFF.

The chain has TRBV10-3 and TRBJ1-5; 8 positions agree with TRBD1. The J segment lost 7 bases and the V segment lost 5 bases, leaving 4 bases of the junction unmatched. Germline V CDR1 and CDR2: ENHRY, SYGVKD. The CDR3 sequence is 13 residues long. Here the CDR3 reads CAISPGGRQPQHF. The DNA for the CDR3 is TGTGCCATCAGTCCAGGGGGCAGGCAGCCCCAGCATTTT.

The rearrangement joins TRBV10-3 to TRBJ1-5; D ambiguous. Germline CDR1 reads ENHRY; CDR2 reads SYGVKD. The CDR3 has 11 amino acids. V lost 8 bases, J lost 7 bases, and 9 bases lay in between. CDR3 coding DNA: TGTGCCATCCCCCCCCGGCAGCCCCAGCATTTT. This gives the protein CAIPPRQPQHF.